This T cell receptor beta chain was profiled in a study of monozygotic twins with inflammatory bowel disease. Study-wide findings and caveats: Concordance status among twins (concordant versus discordant) showed no link to repertoire similarity, possibly from limited power.

Of note for this clonotype: Its matching antigen is unknown.

The CDR3 spans 14 residues. CDR1 is LNHNV and CDR2 is YYDKDF in the germline V gene (reference sequence). Using TCRalpha and TCRbeta cDNA, the researchers carried out two nested PCRs that lasted roughly 16 and 10 cycles. TCRdb reanalyzed the 5' RACE reads, giving one entry per CDR3 protein sequence and no DNA. This repertoire includes around 380,000 distinct CDR3 sequences. The clonotype originates from a human donor with ulcerative colitis or Crohn's disease, or a healthy co-twin of an affected twin (not recorded which). What was sequenced was blood. V is TRBV15 and J is TRBJ2-3; TCRdb's D gene call, TRBD2, goes unchecked for lack of DNA. The CDR3 reads CATTRGENTDTQYF.